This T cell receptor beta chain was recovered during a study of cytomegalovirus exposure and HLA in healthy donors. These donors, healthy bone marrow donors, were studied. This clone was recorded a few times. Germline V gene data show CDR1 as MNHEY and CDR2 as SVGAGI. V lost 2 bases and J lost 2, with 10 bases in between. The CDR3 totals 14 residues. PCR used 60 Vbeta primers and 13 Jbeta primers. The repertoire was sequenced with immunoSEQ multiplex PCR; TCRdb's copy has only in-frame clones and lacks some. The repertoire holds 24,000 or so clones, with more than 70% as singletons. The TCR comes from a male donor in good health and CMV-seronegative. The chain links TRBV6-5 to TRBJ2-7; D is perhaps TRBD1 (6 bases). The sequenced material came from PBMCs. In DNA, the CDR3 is TGTGCCAGCAGTTACCACAGGGAACCCTACGAGCAGTACTTC. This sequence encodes CASSYHREPYEQYF.